The 7 T cell receptor beta chains below all came from one sample that was sequenced in a study of OX40 agonist ivuxolimab in advanced cancers. Method: immunoSEQ multiplex PCR; TCRdb's copy keeps in-frame clones and lacks some. This table holds approximately 74,000 clones, roughly nine tenths found once. The sequenced sample was CD4+ or CD8+ T cells sorted from blood, obtained in a trial of the OX40 agonist ivuxolimab. These TCRs come from an adult with an advanced solid tumor such as melanoma, head and neck, liver or kidney cancer.

The chain recombines TRBV5-1 with TRBJ1-4; TRBD1 aligns across 10 bases. V shed 2 bases and J 6 bases; nucleotides not matched to a gene: 1. This CDR3 region has 14 residues. The V gene's germline CDR1 is SGHRS and CDR2 YFSETQ. CDR3 loop: CASSLGTGDEKLFF. DNA of the CDR3: TGCGCCAGCAGCTTAGGGACAGGGGATGAAAAACTGTTTTTT.

The chain carries TRBV6-1 and TRBJ1-5; D remains unclear. The V end lost 3 bases, the J end lost 2 bases, and 14 bases lay between the germline ends. Germline V CDR1 and CDR2: MNHNS, SASEGT. There are 16 residues in the CDR3. CDR3 protein: CASSDLVFKGNQPQHF. The CDR3 DNA follows: TGTGCCAGCAGTGATTTGGTCTTCAAGGGCAATCAGCCCCAGCATTTT.

The genes are TRBV7-9 and TRBJ2-1, with 9 bases fitting TRBD1. V was clipped by 2 bases and J by 6 bases; unmatched bases: 8. CDR1 is SEHNR and CDR2 is FQNEAQ in the germline V gene (reference sequence). This CDR3 region has 16 residues. The CDR3 region has the DNA TGTGCCAGCAGCTTACAAAAGAGACAGGGGGGCAATGAGCAGTTCTTC. It codes for CASSLQKRQGGNEQFF.

As DNA, the CDR3 is TGTGCCACACTTCTAGCGACGAACACCGGGGAGCTGTTTTTT. It translates to CATLLATNTGELFF. V usage is TRBV2 and J usage is TRBJ2-2; perhaps TRBD2 as D (6 bases). Per germline, CDR1 SNHLY and CDR2 FYNNEI. There are 14 residues in the CDR3. V dropped 10 bases and J dropped 0 bases, with 12 bases sitting between them. The full variable domain, its missing parts supplied by reference TRBV2 and TRBJ2-2, is EPEVTQTPSHQVTQMGQEVILRCVPISNHLYFYWYRQILGQKVEFLVSFYNNEISEKSEIFDDQFSVERPDGSNFTLKIRSTKLEDSAMYFCATLLATNTGELFFGEGSRLTVL.

The chain links TRBV7-3 to TRBJ2-1, with 8 bases lining up with TRBD2. The J segment lost 7 bases and the V segment lost 1 base, leaving 15 bases of the junction unmatched. This CDR3 contains 18 residues. Germline CDR1 and CDR2: SGHTA and FQGTGA. The CDR3 here is CASSLRGVKGGRINEQFF. As DNA, the CDR3 is TGTGCCAGCAGCTTAAGAGGGGTGAAGGGCGGGAGGATAAATGAGCAGTTCTTC.

The chain carries TRBV18 and TRBJ2-5; D unclear. The V and J ends lost 2 bases and 5 bases respectively, with 12 bases between them. The CDR3 is 14 amino acids. The germline gives CDR1 KGHSH, CDR2 LQKENI. The CDR3 protein is CASSPFLSVETQYF. The CDR3 DNA reads TGTGCCAGCTCACCATTTCTTTCCGTGGAGACCCAGTACTTC.

A few counts support this clone. The chain recombines TRBV6-5 with TRBJ2-7; possible D gene TRBD1, 5 bases. V was clipped by 6 bases and J by 6 bases, with 12 bases between them. CDR3 length equals 12 residues. CDR1 MNHEY and CDR2 SVGAGI come from the germline V gene. In DNA form, the CDR3 reads TGTGCCAGCAGCCGTACAGGCGTCGAGCAGTACTTC. This encodes CASSRTGVEQYF.